This record looks at one TCR beta chain sequence and its context. The target antigen is unknown. The V gene's germline CDR1 is LGHNA and CDR2 YNFKEQ. The CDR3 length is 15 residues. Trimming shortened V by 1 base and J by 8 bases, and 17 bases separated the two germline ends. This entry is derived from a study of T cells after yellow fever vaccination. General study results and limits: Though weaker, the secondary response peaked faster, on day 5 versus 15. Boosting was followed by the reappearance of most primary-vaccination clones (96% CD4, about 88% CD8).

The TCR cDNA carried a universal primer site and UMIs from 5'RACE template switching. TCRdb called the 5' RACE reads again in MiXCR, with one record for every CDR3 protein. The table has about 350,000 distinct CDR3 sequences, under 14% seen once; the top ten hold 18%. Source: PBMCs, taken on the day of the first yellow fever vaccination. This receptor was identified in a man aged 18 to 30 who received the YFV17D yellow fever vaccine. The chain is built from TRBV4-2 and TRBJ1-2; no reliable D call. The CDR3 region has the DNA TGTGCCAGCAGCCAAGCAACTCCGGACGTGGGGGGCTACACCTTC. It translates to CASSQATPDVGGYTF.